This T cell receptor (beta chain) appears in the sequencing data of a study of blood T cell repertoires in COVID-19. Germline V gene lookup returns CDR1 MNHEY and CDR2 SVGAGI. This CDR3 region has 13 residues. Trimming removed 0 bases at V and 4 bases at J, with 7 bases between. The assay was immunoSEQ multiplex PCR, and TCRdb's table has in-frame clones only and misses some. The sample holds over 85,000 clones; 85% to 90% are singletons and the top ten take 3.8%. This chain uses TRBV6-5 with TRBJ2-7; tentatively, D is TRBD2 (5 bases). This clonotype originated in a man in his fifties or sixties with acute or convalescent COVID-19. The sample consisted of peripheral blood. The CDR3 loop reads CASSYSLAYEQYF. The CDR3 bases are TGTGCCAGCAGTTACTCCCTAGCATACGAGCAGTACTTC.